The TCR beta chain described here comes from a study of cytomegalovirus exposure and HLA in healthy donors. The ends were cut back, 3 bases at V and 0 bases at J, with 15 bases in the middle. Per germline, CDR1 LGHNA and CDR2 YNFKEQ. CDR3 length equals 16 residues. Amplification used 60 Vbeta primers and 13 Jbeta primers. The repertoire was sequenced with immunoSEQ multiplex PCR; TCRdb's copy has only in-frame clones and lacks some. The data show around 150,000 clones, 75% to 90% seen once. Study-wide points: One later analysis reportedly identified an Asian-associated ancestry cluster that showed fewer N-insertions than the roughly 620-donor mean.

This clone was seen a single time. Its antigen is still unknown. The sequenced sample was PBMCs. The receptor was isolated from a girl aged 2 to 10 in good health and CMV-seropositive. The chain employs TRBV4-2 and TRBJ2-7; no firm D call. The CDR3 DNA is TGTGCCAGCAGCCACCCGTCCCCCCGGAGCTCCTACGAGCAGTACTTC. As protein: CASSHPSPRSSYEQYF.